This T cell receptor beta chain is from a study of T-cell memory formation after mild COVID-19. About the study: For the most part, TCR clusters were specific to one donor.

Only a few counts were recorded for this clonotype. Antigen specificity is unknown. One end of the junction varies from germline; a read error may be responsible. The CDR3 has 12 amino acids. Using its own MiXCR run on the 5' RACE reads, TCRdb lists one record per CDR3 protein. Among about 410,000 distinct CDR3 sequences listed, over 15% were seen once. Study findings and constraints: Mainly CM and EM harbored the contracting CD4+ clones; mainly EMRA harbored the CD8+ ones. Clones contracting over day 15 to 85 were CD4/CD8 balanced, with later expanders leaning CD4+.

The rearrangement uses TRBV12-3 or TRBV12-4 and TRBJ1-2; perhaps TRBD1 as D (6 bases). The sequence derives from a man aged 18 to 30 who had mild COVID-19 (a few samples of this study predate the infection). Cell type and time point are not known. Material: PBMCs or a T cell subset sorted from them (not recorded which). CDR3 in amino acids: CASTWTAIQYDF. CDR3 in DNA: TGTGCCAGCACCTGGACAGCCATACAGTACGACTTC.